Listed here is a single T cell receptor beta chain. It has no known antigen specificity. Base qualities are not provided; no much larger clone lies one nucleotide away. The sample's time point, from its label and the paper: cells obtained before transplantation from donor or recipient. CD3+CD4+ and CD3+CD8+ populations were FACS-sorted from unstimulated pre-transplant donor and recipient cells taken from spleen or lymph nodes. The library was generated by the immunoSEQ multiplex PCR assay. For most patients, genomic DNA was isolated with the Qiagen DNeasy Blood and Tissue Kit and sent frozen to Adaptive Biotechnologies for TCR sequencing. For most patients, high-throughput TCR-beta CDR3 sequencing of genomic DNA was performed by Adaptive Biotechnologies. As for how the authors treated the data: Adaptive's ImmunoSEQ software was the source of the TCR sequencing data for roughly 19 patients, while a few other patients were processed with MiXCR and VDJtools. To correct CD4 versus CD8 sorting errors, sequences present in both subsets at a frequency ratio below 5:1 were removed. CDR3 nucleotide sequences shared by donor and recipient were removed because the origin of these sequences could not be assigned. To be classed as alloreactive, a clone needed at least 2-fold expansion over unstimulated cells and a minimum CFSE-low frequency of 0.002% (template counts) or 0.001% (read counts). Clones were considered mappable if detected in sequenced pre-transplant spleen, lymph node, or MLR CFSE-low populations of the donor or recipient. The cumulative frequency of alloreactive clones was calculated as a percentage of all sequences, weighted by copy number. The table was pulled from immuneACCESS by TCRdb, which kept in-frame rearrangements only. Such tables lose some clones; where checked, under half of the loss comes from unresolved V genes, and the rest has no known cause. For V, J and clone size, that table is used; D and trimming come from the DNA. The sample table shows over 65,000 clones, and 91% are seen once. Clones ranked in the top ten supply roughly 0.1% of the sample.

Trimming at the junction amounts to 0 bases on V and 3 bases on J, and the germline ends lie 8 bases apart. Looking up the germline V gene yields CDR1 MNHNS and CDR2 SASEGT. The cysteine opens and the phenylalanine closes a CDR3 of 15 amino acids. Only CDR3 DNA remains: 45 bases, in frame from the first base. These data are taken from a study of graft-versus-host responses after intestinal transplantation (dated by TCRdb to about 2021). In terms of the full investigation: The transplants that recipients got were multivisceral, liver-intestinal, or isolated intestinal. Anti-thymocyte globulin induction was given to all recipients, followed by maintenance tacrolimus and steroids for approximately 3 years. Bulk TCR-beta CDR3 sequencing was used to track graft-versus-host and host-versus-graft alloreactive T cell clones in the graft, circulation and bone marrow after intestinal transplantation. Instead of going to the commercial service, samples from a few later patients were sequenced in-house on an Illumina MiSeq and processed with MiXCR. Alloreactive clones were identified by sequencing pre-transplant mixed lymphocyte reaction products and comparing them with unstimulated pre-transplant donor and recipient T cells. Donor T cell macrochimerism was defined as a peak of at least 4% donor T cells among recipient peripheral blood mononuclear cells. Of the 20 to 30 intestinal transplant recipients enrolled in the cohort, one of whom was a retransplant, a few patients without pretransplant specimens were excluded.

Overall results and qualifications from the work: GvH clones were detected in recipient bone marrow, and some appeared earlier in ileal mucosa or blood, consistent with an intestinal mucosal origin. High GvH to HvG T cell clonal ratios were observed in the allografts of patients with donor T cell macrochimerism. Peak levels of circulating GvH clones were associated with declines in HvG clones early after transplant. The conclusions were limited by the relatively low number and heterogeneity of the intestinal transplant patients.

The sequence was obtained from a human donor who received an intestinal transplant. The rearrangement combines TRBV6-1 with TRBJ2-2, with the D gene too uncertain to name. The sequencing here drew on unstimulated CD4+ T cells sorted from spleen or lymph node cells, taken before intestinal transplant. The bases read TGTGCCAGCAGTGAAGCTCGCCGGTACACCGGGGAGCTGTTTTTT. This is translated as CASSEARRYTGELFF.